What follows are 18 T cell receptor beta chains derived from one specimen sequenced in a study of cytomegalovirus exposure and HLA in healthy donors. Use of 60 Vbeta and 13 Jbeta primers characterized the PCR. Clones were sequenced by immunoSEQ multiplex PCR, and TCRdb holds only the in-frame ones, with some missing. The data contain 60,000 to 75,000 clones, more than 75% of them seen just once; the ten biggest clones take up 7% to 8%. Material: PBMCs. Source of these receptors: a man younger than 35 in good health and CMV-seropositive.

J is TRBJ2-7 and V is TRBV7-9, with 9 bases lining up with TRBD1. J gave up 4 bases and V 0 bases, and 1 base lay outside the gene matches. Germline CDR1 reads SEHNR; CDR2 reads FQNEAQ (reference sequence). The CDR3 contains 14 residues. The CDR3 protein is CASSLAGQGYEQYF. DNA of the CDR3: TGTGCCAGCAGCTTAGCGGGACAGGGTTACGAGCAGTACTTC.

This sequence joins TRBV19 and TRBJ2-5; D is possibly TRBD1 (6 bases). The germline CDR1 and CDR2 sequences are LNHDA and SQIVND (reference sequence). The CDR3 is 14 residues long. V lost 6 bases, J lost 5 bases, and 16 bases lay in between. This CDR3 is CASSNTGYLETQYF. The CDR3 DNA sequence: TGTGCCAGTAGCAATACAGGGTATTTGGAGACCCAGTACTTC.

The CDR3 here is CASSGGQGGSTDTQYF. The DNA of the CDR3 is TGTGCCAGCAGTGGCGGCCAGGGGGGTAGCACAGATACGCAGTATTTT. The chain joins TRBV2 to TRBJ2-3, with D possibly matching TRBD1 (7 bases). V lost 4 bases and J 0 bases, leaving 14 bases between the germline ends. Germline lookup yields CDR1 SNHLY and CDR2 FYNNEI. The CDR3 covers 16 residues. The variable domain in full, with the rest retrieved from reference TRBV2 and TRBJ2-3, is EPEVTQTPSHQVTQMGQEVILRCVPISNHLYFYWYRQILGQKVEFLVSFYNNEISEKSEIFDDQFSVERPDGSNFTLKIRSTKLEDSAMYFCASSGGQGGSTDTQYFGPGTRLTVL.

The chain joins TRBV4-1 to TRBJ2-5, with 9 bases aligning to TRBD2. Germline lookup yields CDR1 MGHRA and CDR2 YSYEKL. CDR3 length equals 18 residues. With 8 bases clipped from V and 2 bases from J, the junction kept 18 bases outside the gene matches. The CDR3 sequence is CASQPGHSGGWGQETQYF. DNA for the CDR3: TGCGCCAGCCAGCCAGGGCATAGCGGGGGTTGGGGTCAAGAGACCCAGTACTTC.

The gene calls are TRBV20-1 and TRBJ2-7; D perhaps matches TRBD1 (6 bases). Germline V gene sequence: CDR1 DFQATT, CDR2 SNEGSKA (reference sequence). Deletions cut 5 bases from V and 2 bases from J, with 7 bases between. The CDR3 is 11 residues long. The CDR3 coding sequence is TGCAGTGCTTACAGGGCCTACGAGCAGTACTTC. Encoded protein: CSAYRAYEQYF.

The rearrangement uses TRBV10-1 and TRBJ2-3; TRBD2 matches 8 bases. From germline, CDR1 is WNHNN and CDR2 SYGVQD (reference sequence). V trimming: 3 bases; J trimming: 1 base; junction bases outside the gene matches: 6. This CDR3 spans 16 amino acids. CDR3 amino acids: CASSEGAGGRTDTQYF. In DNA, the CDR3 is TGCGCCAGCAGTGAAGGGGCGGGGGGCCGCACAGATACGCAGTATTTT.

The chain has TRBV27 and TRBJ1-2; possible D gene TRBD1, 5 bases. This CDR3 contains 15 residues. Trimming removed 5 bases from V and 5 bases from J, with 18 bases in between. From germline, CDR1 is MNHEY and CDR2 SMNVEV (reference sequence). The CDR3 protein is CASSPGWMVNYGYTF. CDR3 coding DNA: TGTGCCAGCAGTCCAGGGTGGATGGTAAATTATGGCTACACCTTC.

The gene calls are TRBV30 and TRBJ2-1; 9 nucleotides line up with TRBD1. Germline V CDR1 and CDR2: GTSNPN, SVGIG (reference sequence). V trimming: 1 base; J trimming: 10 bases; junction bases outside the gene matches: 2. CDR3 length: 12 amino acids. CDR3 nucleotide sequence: TGTGCCTGGAGTGCTACAGGGGGCGAGCAGTTCTTC. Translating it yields CAWSATGGEQFF. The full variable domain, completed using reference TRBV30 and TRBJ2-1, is SQTIHQWPATLVQPVGSPLSLECTVEGTSNPNLYWYRQAAGRGLQLLFYSVGIGQISSEVPQNLSASRPQDRQFILSSKKLLLSDSGFYLCAWSATGGEQFFGPGTRLTVL.

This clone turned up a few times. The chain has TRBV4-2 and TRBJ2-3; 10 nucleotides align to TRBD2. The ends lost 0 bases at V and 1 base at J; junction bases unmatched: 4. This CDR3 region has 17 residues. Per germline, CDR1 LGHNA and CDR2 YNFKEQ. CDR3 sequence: CASSQEVLAGGTDTQYF. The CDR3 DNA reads TGTGCCAGCAGCCAAGAGGTGCTAGCGGGGGGCACAGATACGCAGTATTTT.

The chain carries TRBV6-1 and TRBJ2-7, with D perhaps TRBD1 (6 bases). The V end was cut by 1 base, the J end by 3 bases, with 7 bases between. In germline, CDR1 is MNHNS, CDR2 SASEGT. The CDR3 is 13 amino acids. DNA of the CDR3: TGTGCCAGCAGTGAAGAACAGGGCTACGAGCAGTACTTC. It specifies CASSEEQGYEQYF.

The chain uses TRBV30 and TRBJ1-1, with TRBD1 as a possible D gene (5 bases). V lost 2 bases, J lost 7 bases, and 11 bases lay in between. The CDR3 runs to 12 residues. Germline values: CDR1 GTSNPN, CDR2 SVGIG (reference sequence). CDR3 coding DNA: TGTGCCTGGAGTCGCAGGGATAGTGAAGCTTTCTTT. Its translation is CAWSRRDSEAFF.

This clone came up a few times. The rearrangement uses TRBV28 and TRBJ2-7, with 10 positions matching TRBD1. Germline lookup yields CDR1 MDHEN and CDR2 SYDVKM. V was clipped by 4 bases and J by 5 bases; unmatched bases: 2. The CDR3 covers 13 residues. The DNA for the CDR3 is TGTGCCAGCAGTTGGGGACAGGGGAACGAGCAGTACTTC. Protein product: CASSWGQGNEQYF.

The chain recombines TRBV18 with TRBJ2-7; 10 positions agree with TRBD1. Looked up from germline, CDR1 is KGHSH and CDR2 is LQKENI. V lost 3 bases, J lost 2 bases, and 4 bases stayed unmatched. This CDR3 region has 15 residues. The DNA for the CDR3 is TGTGCCAGCTCACCCCGACAGGGGGCCACCTACGAGCAGTACTTC. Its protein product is CASSPRQGATYEQYF.

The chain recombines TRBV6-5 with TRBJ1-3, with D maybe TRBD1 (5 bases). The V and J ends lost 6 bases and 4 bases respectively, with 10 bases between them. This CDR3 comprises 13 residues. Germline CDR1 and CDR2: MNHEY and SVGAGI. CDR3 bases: TGTGCCAGCAGCCCAGGGATAGGAAACACCATATATTTT. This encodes CASSPGIGNTIYF.

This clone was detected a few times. CDR3 coding DNA: TGTGCCAGCAGCCTAGATCCTAACTATGGCTACACCTTC. Its protein product is CASSLDPNYGYTF. This chain connects TRBV27 to TRBJ1-2, with D uncertain. Per the germline V gene, CDR1 is MNHEY and CDR2 is SMNVEV (reference sequence). This CDR3 contains 13 residues. With 6 bases removed from V and 0 bases from J, the gap between germline ends came to 8 bases.

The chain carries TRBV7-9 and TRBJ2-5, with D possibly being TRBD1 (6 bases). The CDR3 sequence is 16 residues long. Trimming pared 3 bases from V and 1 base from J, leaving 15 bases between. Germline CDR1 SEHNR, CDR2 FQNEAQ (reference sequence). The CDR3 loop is CASSFKDSFAQETQYF. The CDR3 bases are TGTGCCAGCAGCTTCAAGGACAGTTTTGCCCAAGAGACCCAGTACTTC.

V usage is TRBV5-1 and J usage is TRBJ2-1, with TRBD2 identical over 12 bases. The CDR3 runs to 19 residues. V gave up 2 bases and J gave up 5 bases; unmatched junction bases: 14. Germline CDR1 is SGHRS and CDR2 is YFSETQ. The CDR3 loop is CASSFPSGRALDLHNEQFF. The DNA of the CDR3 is TGCGCCAGCAGCTTCCCTAGCGGGAGGGCCTTAGATTTACACAATGAGCAGTTCTTC.

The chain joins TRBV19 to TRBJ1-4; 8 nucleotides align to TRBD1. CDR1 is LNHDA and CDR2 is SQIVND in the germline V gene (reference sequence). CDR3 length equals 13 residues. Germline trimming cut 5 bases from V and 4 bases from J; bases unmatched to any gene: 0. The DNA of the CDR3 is TGTGCCAGTAGTGGACAGGGTAATGAAAAACTGTTTTTT. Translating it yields CASSGQGNEKLFF.